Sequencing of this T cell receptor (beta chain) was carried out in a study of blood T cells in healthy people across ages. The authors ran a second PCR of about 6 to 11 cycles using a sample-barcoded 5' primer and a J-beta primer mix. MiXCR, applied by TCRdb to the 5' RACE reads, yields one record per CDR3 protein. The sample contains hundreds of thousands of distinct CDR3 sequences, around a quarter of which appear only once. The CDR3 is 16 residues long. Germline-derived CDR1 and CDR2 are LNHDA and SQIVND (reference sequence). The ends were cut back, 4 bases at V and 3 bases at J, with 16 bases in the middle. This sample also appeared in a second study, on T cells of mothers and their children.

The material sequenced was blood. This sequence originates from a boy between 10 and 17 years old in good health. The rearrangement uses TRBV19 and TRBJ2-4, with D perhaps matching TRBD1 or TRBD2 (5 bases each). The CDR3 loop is CASSRSRVGVKNIQYF. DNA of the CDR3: TGTGCCAGTAGTAGGTCGCGGGTAGGGGTCAAAAACATTCAGTACTTC.